The 28 T cell receptor beta chains in this list originate from one sample, sequenced in a study of blood T cell repertoires in COVID-19. Assay: immunoSEQ multiplex PCR; the TCRdb copy retains only in-frame clones and omits some. The sample includes 90,000 or so clones, 65% to 90% of them seen just once. The sequencing sample was made of peripheral blood. The receptors derive from a man aged 55 to 69 with acute or convalescent COVID-19.

The chain uses TRBV6-4 and TRBJ2-1; 8 nucleotides agree with TRBD2. J gave up 4 bases and V 0 bases, and 11 bases lay outside the gene matches. The CDR3 runs 18 residues. Germline values: CDR1 MRHNA, CDR2 SNTAGT. As DNA, the CDR3 is TGTGCCAGCAGTGACTCGTGCCGGGGGGGCCTGTTATACAATGAGCAGTTCTTC. It translates to CASSDSCRGGLLYNEQFF.

The CDR3 is CASGLSDRWSSPLHF. The CDR3 bases are TGTGCTAGTGGTTTGTCGGACAGGTGGTCTTCACCCCTCCACTTT. V is TRBV12-5 and J is TRBJ1-6, with TRBD1 identical over 7 bases. Trimming took 2 bases from V and 9 from J; bases not matched to a gene: 7. This CDR3 is built from 15 residues. Looked up from germline, CDR1 is LGHNT and CDR2 is FRNRAP.

The J gene is TRBJ1-2, the V gene TRBV19; D unresolved. Trimming pared 1 base from V and 0 bases from J, leaving 9 bases between. Germline V gene data show CDR1 as LNHDA and CDR2 as SQIVND (reference sequence). The CDR3 sequence is 15 residues long. In DNA form, the CDR3 reads TGTGCCAGTAGTATAGTCTGGGGAGCTAACTATGGCTACACCTTC. Its translation: CASSIVWGANYGYTF.

The rearrangement uses TRBV11-1 and TRBJ2-5; weak D call: TRBD2 (6 bases). This CDR3 region has 15 residues. Germline V gives CDR1 SGHAT, CDR2 FQDESV (reference sequence). V was shortened by 6 bases and J by 7 bases, with 21 bases between the two germline ends. The CDR3 loop is CASRGLAGSPRTQYF. For the CDR3, the DNA is TGTGCCAGCAGGGGTCTTGCGGGGAGCCCCAGGACCCAGTACTTC.

This chain connects TRBV19 to TRBJ1-2; TRBD1 agrees at 10 bases. V was pared by 4 bases and J by 4 bases, with 9 bases of the junction left unmatched. Germline CDR1 reads LNHDA; CDR2 reads SQIVND (reference sequence). The CDR3 contains 16 residues. The CDR3 bases are TGTGCCAGTAGTAAGGGGAGATGGGACAGGGGCTATGGCTACACCTTC. It specifies CASSKGRWDRGYGYTF.

The gene calls are TRBV9 and TRBJ2-1; D perhaps matches TRBD2 (7 bases). Germline CDR1 and CDR2: SGDLS and YYNGEE. This CDR3 is built from 17 residues. V lost 1 base and J 5 bases, leaving 19 bases between the germline ends. The CDR3 loop reads CASSVRGAGNQHNEQFF. The CDR3 DNA reads TGTGCCAGCAGCGTACGGGGGGCTGGAAATCAGCACAATGAGCAGTTCTTC. Based on the CDR3 plus reference TRBV9 and TRBJ2-1, the full variable domain is DSGVTQTPKHLITATGQRVTLRCSPRSGDLSVYWYQQSLDQGLQFLIQYYNGEERAKGNILERFSAQQFPDLHSELNLSSLELGDSALYFCASSVRGAGNQHNEQFFGPGTRLTVL.

J is TRBJ1-1 and V is TRBV7-2, with D possibly being TRBD1 (5 bases). This CDR3 has 15 amino acids. Per the germline V gene, CDR1 is SGHTA and CDR2 is FQGNSA. Between the trimmed V and J ends, which lost 5 bases and 1 base, there was a span of 14 bases. This CDR3 is CASSDRGLRNTEAFF. The CDR3, as DNA: TGTGCCAGCAGCGACCGGGGGTTAAGGAACACTGAAGCTTTCTTT. The full variable domain, in which reference TRBV7-2 and TRBJ1-1 provide the parts outside the CDR3, is GAGVSQSPSNKVTEKGKDVELRCDPISGHTALYWYRQSLGQGLEFLIYFQGNSAPDKSGLPSDRFSAERTGGSVSTLTIQRTQQEDSAVYLCASSDRGLRNTEAFFGQGTRLTVV.

CDR3 sequence (DNA): TGTGCCAGCAGCGTGGGACTAGCGGGGAACTCGGGGACAGATACGCAGTATTTT. Its protein is CASSVGLAGNSGTDTQYF. This chain joins TRBV9 and TRBJ2-3; TRBD2 aligns across 13 bases. The CDR3 covers 18 residues. V gave up 2 bases and J gave up 3 bases; unmatched junction bases: 9. Per the germline V gene, CDR1 is SGDLS and CDR2 is YYNGEE.

V is TRBV28 and J is TRBJ1-1; TRBD1 is a possible D gene (6 bases). The CDR3 consists of 15 residues. Germline V lookup: CDR1 MDHEN, CDR2 SYDVKM. V shed 5 bases and J shed 0 bases, with 13 bases lying between them. Here the CDR3 DNA reads TGTGCCAGCAGTCCAGGACAGAGAATGAACACTGAAGCTTTCTTT. The encoded protein is CASSPGQRMNTEAFF.

V and J are TRBV5-1 and TRBJ1-5; D gene uncertain. The CDR3 is made up of 13 amino acids. The ends were cut back, 4 bases at V and 4 bases at J, with 9 bases in the middle. Looked up from germline, CDR1 is SGHRS and CDR2 is YFSETQ. For the CDR3, the DNA is TGCGCCAGCAGCGCGGATCCAAATCAGCCCCAGCATTTT. It is translated as CASSADPNQPQHF.

The chain joins TRBV6-5 to TRBJ2-7; maybe TRBD1 (6 bases). CDR3 length: 12 residues. Germline CDR1 and CDR2: MNHEY and SVGAGI. The germline V and J ends were trimmed by 10 bases and 3 bases, with 13 bases remaining between them. CDR3 DNA: TGTGCCACAGCAGGGGAAATCTACGAGCAGTACGTC. It specifies CATAGEIYEQYV.

The genes are TRBV19 and TRBJ1-2, with D possibly TRBD1 on 5 matching bases. Germline CDR1 is LNHDA and CDR2 is SQIVND (reference sequence). The CDR3 has 16 residues. Trimming took 3 bases from V and 0 from J, leaving 14 bases between them. DNA of the CDR3: TGTGCCAGTAGTATGGCTCTGCAGGGCGCTAACTATGGCTACACCTTC. Encoded protein: CASSMALQGANYGYTF.

The gene calls are TRBV11-3 and TRBJ2-1, with a tentative D call TRBD1 (7 bases). Germline CDR1 and CDR2: SGHNT and YENEEA. This CDR3 is built from 15 residues. V was shortened by 2 bases and J by 1 base, with 9 bases between the two germline ends. The CDR3 DNA follows: TGTGCCAGCAGCTTACAGGGGGGATCCTACAATGAGCAGTTCTTC. It is translated as CASSLQGGSYNEQFF. Supplemented by reference TRBV11-3 and TRBJ2-1, the full variable domain reads EAGVVQSPRYKIIEKKQPVAFWCNPISGHNTLYWYLQNLGQGPELLIRYENEEAVDDSQLPKDRFSAERLKGVDSTLKIQPAELGDSAVYLCASSLQGGSYNEQFFGPGTRLTVL.

This clone occurred a few times. The chain joins TRBV4-1 to TRBJ2-3; 9 nucleotides agree with TRBD2. Germline trimming cut 4 bases from V and 2 bases from J; bases unmatched to any gene: 4. CDR1 is MGHRA, CDR2 YSYEKL, per germline. The CDR3 extends over 15 amino acids. The chain's CDR3 is CASSLIAGVTDTQYF. The CDR3 coding sequence is TGCGCCAGCAGCCTTATAGCGGGGGTCACAGATACGCAGTATTTT.

V usage is TRBV28 and J usage is TRBJ2-7, with D uncertain. Germline CDR1 is MDHEN and CDR2 is SYDVKM. The CDR3 extends over 15 amino acids. V dropped 5 bases and J dropped 0 bases, with 14 bases sitting between them. The CDR3 DNA sequence: TGTGCCAGCAGTCCGACTCCCGAAAGCTCCTACGAGCAGTACGTC. This encodes CASSPTPESSYEQYV.

The chain uses TRBV2 and TRBJ1-5; 8 nucleotides agree with TRBD1. V lost 4 bases, J lost 7 bases, and 3 bases stayed unmatched. Germline CDR1 SNHLY, CDR2 FYNNEI. The CDR3 is made up of 13 amino acids. The CDR3 coding sequence is TGTGCCAGCAGTGGGACAGGGCGACAGCCCCAGCATTTT. It yields the protein CASSGTGRQPQHF.

The rearrangement joins TRBV7-9 to TRBJ1-1; weak D call: TRBD1 (6 bases). Germline CDR1 and CDR2: SEHNR and FQNEAQ (reference sequence). The CDR3 extends over 12 amino acids. V lost 5 bases and J 4 bases, leaving 8 bases between the germline ends. The CDR3 region has the DNA TGTGCCAGCAGCCCACAGGGCACTGAAGCTTTCTTT. Translation gives CASSPQGTEAFF.

The chain combines TRBV7-9 with TRBJ2-3, with 9 positions matching TRBD2. The CDR3 totals 16 residues. Germline trimming cut 1 base from V and 8 bases from J; bases unmatched to any gene: 10. Germline V CDR1 and CDR2: SEHNR, FQNEAQ (reference sequence). The CDR3 sequence is CASSLDQRGAQGTQYF. Written as DNA, the CDR3 is TGTGCCAGCAGCTTAGATCAGCGGGGGGCGCAGGGTACGCAGTATTTT.

The chain uses TRBV3-1 (or the pseudogene TRBV3-2) and TRBJ1-5; 7 bases align to TRBD1. The CDR3 sequence is 20 residues long. V lost 1 base, J lost 2 bases, and 17 bases stayed unmatched. CDR1 is LGHDT, CDR2 YNNKEL, per germline (reference sequence). The DNA for the CDR3 is TGTGCCAGCAGCCAAGGGGGACCCGGGACAGTAACTGGGGGCAATCAGCCCCAGCATTTT. Protein: CASSQGGPGTVTGGNQPQHF.

V usage is TRBV18 and J usage is TRBJ2-3, with 8 bases identical to TRBD1. The J segment lost 0 bases and the V segment lost 2 bases, leaving 4 bases of the junction unmatched. CDR3 length: 16 residues. Germline loops: CDR1 KGHSH, CDR2 LQKENI. The CDR3 DNA reads as TGTGCCAGCTCACCATGGACAGGGCCCAGCACAGATACGCAGTATTTT. Protein: CASSPWTGPSTDTQYF.

The gene calls are TRBV28 and TRBJ1-5; 7 bases are a match to TRBD1. The germline V gene has CDR1 MDHEN and CDR2 SYDVKM. V was clipped by 3 bases and J by 7 bases; unmatched bases: 3. The CDR3 is 13 residues long. The CDR3 DNA is TGTGCCAGCAGTTTGAGGGGGCCACAGCCCCAGCATTTT. Translation: CASSLRGPQPQHF.

The chain links TRBV4-1 to TRBJ2-5; D may be TRBD1 (5 bases). The CDR3 is made up of 16 amino acids. V was trimmed by 1 base and J by 5 bases, leaving 17 bases between them. CDR1 is MGHRA and CDR2 is YSYEKL in the germline V gene. The CDR3 region is CASSQASRQGRETQYF. CDR3 DNA sequence: TGCGCCAGCAGCCAAGCCAGCCGCCAGGGCCGGGAGACCCAGTACTTC.

V is TRBV12-5 and J is TRBJ2-2; TRBD1 matches at 7 bases. J gave up 4 bases and V 0 bases, and 5 bases lay outside the gene matches. This CDR3 has 16 amino acids. CDR1 is LGHNT and CDR2 is FRNRAP in the germline V gene. The CDR3 DNA reads as TGTGCTAGTGGTTTGGTAGGGGGCGCGAGCACCGGGGAGCTGTTTTTT. Its translation is CASGLVGGASTGELFF.

The J gene is TRBJ2-1, the V gene TRBV5-4; D may be TRBD1 (6 bases). The CDR3 totals 14 residues. Germline values: CDR1 SGHNT, CDR2 YYREEE (reference sequence). V dropped 3 bases and J dropped 8 bases, with 15 bases sitting between them. CDR3 sequence (DNA): TGTGCCAGCAGCTCCCCGGGGACAAGCGATGAGCAGTTCTTC. Amino acid sequence: CASSSPGTSDEQFF.

The genes are TRBV7-8 and TRBJ2-1; a possible D gene is TRBD2 (7 bases). This CDR3 is built from 14 residues. In germline, CDR1 is SGHVS, CDR2 FQNEAQ. The V and J ends lost 5 bases and 7 bases respectively, with 15 bases between them. CDR3 coding DNA: TGTGCCAGCAGCCGAGGGGGGGGGATTAATGAGCAGTTCTTC. Its protein is CASSRGGGINEQFF.

This chain uses TRBV5-1 with TRBJ2-1, with 12 bases aligning to TRBD1. The CDR3 is 15 residues long. Trimming removed 0 bases from V and 8 bases from J; junction bases left unmatched: 3. The germline gives CDR1 SGHRS, CDR2 YFSETQ. CDR3 in amino acids: CASSLDGTGGHEQFF. CDR3 in DNA: TGCGCCAGCAGCTTGGATGGGACAGGGGGCCATGAGCAGTTCTTC.

The genes are TRBV3-1 (or the pseudogene TRBV3-2) and TRBJ1-1; unclear D gene. Germline values: CDR1 LGHDT, CDR2 YNNKEL (reference sequence). The CDR3 has 12 amino acids. V was cut by 4 bases and J by 1 base, with 4 bases left in between. DNA of the CDR3: TGTGCCAGCAGCCGCGGGAACACTGAAGCTTTCTTT. Its translation is CASSRGNTEAFF.

This chain uses TRBV18 with TRBJ2-7; 7 positions agree with TRBD1. The CDR3 is made up of 14 amino acids. J was trimmed by 2 bases and V by 3 bases; bases with no gene match: 4. The germline CDR1 and CDR2 sequences are KGHSH and LQKENI. CDR3 nucleotides: TGTGCCAGCTCACCTGGGACAGCCACCTACGAGCAGTACGTC. It codes for CASSPGTATYEQYV.